Following are 13 T cell receptor beta chains from one sample sequenced in a study of identical twins. One entry per CDR3 protein results from TCRdb running MiXCR on the 5' RACE reads. The data contain a few hundred thousand distinct CDR3 sequences, about 18% of them singletons. The sequenced material came from naive T cells sorted from blood. The receptors come from a man in his fifties or sixties in good health.

This clonotype occurred many times. The CDR3, as DNA: TGTGCCAGCAGCTTGAATAACTATGGCTACACCTTC. Translated: CASSLNNYGYTF. The rearrangement links TRBV5-4 to TRBJ1-2, with unresolved D. Trimming shortened V by 1 base and J by 1 base, and 2 bases separated the two germline ends. The germline gives CDR1 SGHNT, CDR2 YYREEE (reference sequence). The CDR3 loop spans 12 amino acids.

This clonotype was counted at least ten times. V and J are TRBV5-1 and TRBJ1-1, with TRBD1 identical over 8 bases. CDR1 and CDR2 from the germline V gene are SGHRS and YFSETQ. This CDR3 is 16 amino acids long. V lost 4 bases to trimming and J lost 1 base; unmatched junction nucleotides: 9. The CDR3 sequence: CASSMGPQGGNTEAFF. The DNA of the CDR3 is TGCGCCAGCAGCATGGGACCACAGGGGGGGAACACTGAAGCTTTCTTT.

In DNA, the CDR3 is TGTGCCAGCAGCAAAGGAGACGAGGCAGGGGGGTCAGATACGCAGTATTTT. It yields the protein CASSKGDEAGGSDTQYF. The chain recombines TRBV21-1 with TRBJ2-3; no check of the table's D call, TRBD1, against the DNA was made. TRBV21-1 is described as a pseudogene. The CDR3 has 17 amino acids.

This clonotype showed up many times. The chain has TRBV4-3 and TRBJ2-1; D possibly corresponds to TRBD2 (6 bases). V lost 3 bases to trimming and J lost 7 bases, with 10 bases between them. Germline CDR1 and CDR2: LGHNA and YSLEER. The CDR3 contains 13 residues. The CDR3 loop is CASSHGTANEQFF. CDR3 sequence (DNA): TGCGCCAGCAGCCACGGGACTGCTAATGAGCAGTTCTTC.

In this sample, this clonotype turned up a few times. The chain has TRBV12-3 or TRBV12-4 and TRBJ2-3; weak D call: TRBD2 (6 bases). V lost 2 bases to trimming and J lost 5 bases, with 23 bases between them. There are 18 residues in the CDR3. The CDR3 is CASSLLGLHRAGKDTQYF. DNA of the CDR3: TGTGCCAGCAGTTTATTGGGGCTCCATAGGGCGGGGAAAGATACGCAGTATTTT.

The rearrangement uses TRBV20-1 and TRBJ2-3; D unclear. V gave up 3 bases and J gave up 4 bases, with 11 bases separating them. The CDR3 sequence is 13 residues long. In germline, CDR1 is DFQATT, CDR2 SNEGSKA (reference sequence). The CDR3 DNA is TGCAGTGCTAGTTTCAATACTGCAGATACGCAGTATTTT. This translates into CSASFNTADTQYF.

This clonotype appeared a few times. The chain couples TRBV7-8 to TRBJ2-1; D is uncertain. With 3 bases removed from V and 8 bases from J, the gap between germline ends came to 11 bases. CDR1 and CDR2 from the germline V gene are SGHVS and FQNEAQ. The CDR3 covers 13 residues. This CDR3 reads CASSFQIRDEQFF. The CDR3 DNA is TGTGCCAGCAGCTTCCAGATCAGAGATGAGCAGTTCTTC.

The gene calls are TRBV20-1 and TRBJ2-3; 10 bases match TRBD2. With 3 bases clipped from V and 0 bases from J, the junction kept 12 bases outside the gene matches. The germline V gene encodes CDR1 DFQATT and CDR2 SNEGSKA (reference sequence). This CDR3 has 18 amino acids. CDR3 sequence: CSASKLAGISSSTDTQYF. CDR3 nucleotide sequence: TGCAGTGCTAGCAAACTAGCGGGGATCTCTTCTAGCACAGATACGCAGTATTTT.

The chain carries TRBV4-1 and TRBJ1-1; D is perhaps TRBD1 (5 bases). The germline V gene encodes CDR1 MGHRA and CDR2 YSYEKL. V was pared by 6 bases and J by 1 base, with 12 bases between. This CDR3 spans 14 amino acids. Here the CDR3 reads CASRLVGGNTEAFF. CDR3 sequence (DNA): TGCGCCAGCAGGCTTGTCGGGGGGAACACTGAAGCTTTCTTT.

This clonotype has a count of ten or more. This rearrangement joins TRBV7-2 to TRBJ2-7; no definite D call. V was pared by 0 bases and J by 5 bases, with 8 bases between. The CDR3 is made up of 13 amino acids. The germline gives CDR1 SGHTA, CDR2 FQGNSA. Written as DNA, the CDR3 is TGTGCCAGCAGCTTAGCTCGTGGGGACGAGCAGTACTTC. Amino acid sequence: CASSLARGDEQYF.

In its sample, this clonotype was seen a few times. V gene TRBV27 combines with J gene TRBJ2-7; D perhaps matches TRBD1 (6 bases). V was shortened by 4 bases and J by 6 bases, with 13 bases between the two germline ends. From germline, CDR1 is MNHEY and CDR2 SMNVEV (reference sequence). The CDR3 is made up of 13 amino acids. The CDR3 region has the DNA TGTGCCAGCAGTTGGGGCAGGGGTAGCGAGCAGTACTTC. Its protein is CASSWGRGSEQYF.

This clonotype was detected many times. The V call is TRBV6-6, the J call TRBJ1-2; D is unresolved. V gave up 0 bases and J gave up 3 bases, with 5 bases separating them. The CDR3 extends over 13 amino acids. The germline V gene encodes CDR1 MNHNY and CDR2 SVGAGI (reference sequence). The CDR3 sequence: CASSYSRDYGYTF. CDR3 DNA: TGTGCCAGCAGTTACTCGAGGGACTATGGCTACACCTTC.

This clonotype has a handful of counts. Written as DNA, the CDR3 is TGTGCTCTGAACCGCGGACAGGTGAGCTCCTACGAGCAGTACTTC. It specifies CALNRGQVSSYEQYF. The V gene is TRBV21-1, the J gene TRBJ2-7; the table assigns TRBD1, which was not confirmed against the DNA. TRBV21-1 is shown as a pseudogene. The CDR3 length is 15 residues.